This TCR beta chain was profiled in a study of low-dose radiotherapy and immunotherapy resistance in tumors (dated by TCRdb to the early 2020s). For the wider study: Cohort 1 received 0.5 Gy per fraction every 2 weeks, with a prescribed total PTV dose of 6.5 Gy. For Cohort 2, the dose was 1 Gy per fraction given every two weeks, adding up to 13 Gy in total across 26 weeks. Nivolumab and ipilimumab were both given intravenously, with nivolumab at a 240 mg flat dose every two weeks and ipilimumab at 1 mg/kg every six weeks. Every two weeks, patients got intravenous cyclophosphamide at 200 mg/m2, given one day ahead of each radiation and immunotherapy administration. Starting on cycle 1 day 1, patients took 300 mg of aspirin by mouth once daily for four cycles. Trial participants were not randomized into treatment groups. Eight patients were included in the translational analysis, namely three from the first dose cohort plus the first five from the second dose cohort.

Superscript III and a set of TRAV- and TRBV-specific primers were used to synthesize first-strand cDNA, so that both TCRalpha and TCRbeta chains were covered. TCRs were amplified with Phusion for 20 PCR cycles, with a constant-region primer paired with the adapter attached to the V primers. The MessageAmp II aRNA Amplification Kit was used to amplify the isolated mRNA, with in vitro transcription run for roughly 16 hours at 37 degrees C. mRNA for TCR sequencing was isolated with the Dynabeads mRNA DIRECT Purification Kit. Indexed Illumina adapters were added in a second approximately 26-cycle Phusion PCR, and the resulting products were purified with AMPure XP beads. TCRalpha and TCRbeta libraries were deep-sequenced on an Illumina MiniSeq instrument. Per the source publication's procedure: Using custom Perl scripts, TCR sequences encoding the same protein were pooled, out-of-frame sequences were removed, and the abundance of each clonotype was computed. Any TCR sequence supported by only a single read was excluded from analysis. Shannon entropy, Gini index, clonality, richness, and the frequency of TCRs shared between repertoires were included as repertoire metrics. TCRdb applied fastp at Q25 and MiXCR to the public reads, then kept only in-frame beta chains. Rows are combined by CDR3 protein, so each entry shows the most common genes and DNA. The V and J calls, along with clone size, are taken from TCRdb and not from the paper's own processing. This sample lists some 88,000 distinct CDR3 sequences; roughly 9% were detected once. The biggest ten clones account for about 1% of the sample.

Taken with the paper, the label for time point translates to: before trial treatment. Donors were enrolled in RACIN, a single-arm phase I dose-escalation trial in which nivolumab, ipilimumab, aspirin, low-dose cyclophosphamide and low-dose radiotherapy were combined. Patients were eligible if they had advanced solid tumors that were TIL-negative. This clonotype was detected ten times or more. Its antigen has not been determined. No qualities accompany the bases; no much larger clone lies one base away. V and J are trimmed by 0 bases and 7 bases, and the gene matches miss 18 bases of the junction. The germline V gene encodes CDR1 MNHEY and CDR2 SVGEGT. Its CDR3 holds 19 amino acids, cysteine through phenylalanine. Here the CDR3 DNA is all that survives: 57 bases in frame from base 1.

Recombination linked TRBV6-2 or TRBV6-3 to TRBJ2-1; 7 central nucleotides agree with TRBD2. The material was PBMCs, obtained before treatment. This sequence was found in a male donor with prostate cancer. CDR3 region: CASSYSTAGTVKLGNEQFF. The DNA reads TGTGCCAGCAGTTACTCGACAGCGGGAACCGTTAAGTTAGGGAATGAGCAGTTCTTC.